The TCR beta chain under discussion was sequenced for a study of T cell changes during pregnancy in multiple sclerosis. This clone showed up just once. TCRdb keeps only in-frame clones here, not all; method: immunoSEQ multiplex PCR. The profile covers 20,000 to 25,000 clones, with under 95% appearing a single time and roughly 0.68% taken by the ten largest. With V trimmed by 3 bases and J by 1 base, 13 bases remained unmatched. Germline-derived CDR1 and CDR2 are SGDLS and YYNGEE. The CDR3 contains 20 residues. The gene calls are TRBV9 and TRBJ2-3; TRBD2 agrees at 14 bases. Sequences were derived from CD4+ T cells from peripheral blood mononuclear cells, sampled in the third trimester of pregnancy. This TCR was recovered from a female donor with multiple sclerosis, enrolled in a pregnancy study. Here the CDR3 reads CASSARLAGGRGDGTDTQYF. CDR3 DNA: TGTGCCAGCAGCGCTAGACTAGCGGGGGGGCGCGGGGATGGCACAGATACGCAGTATTTT.